These 11 T cell receptor beta chains came from one sample sequenced in a study of T cell repertoires in cytomegalovirus infection. Antigens of these TCRs are unknown. TCRdb re-derived calls from the reads in MiXCR, one entry per CDR3 protein. This sample has 50,000 or so distinct CDR3 sequences; roughly 19% occur once, and the top ten carry 53%. Sequenced material: CD8+ T cells from cultured PBMCs, taken from culture after CMV antigen stimulation. These receptors were obtained from a human donor in good health (CMV status not recorded). Some clones in this sample may be carry-over from other donors' samples.

The V gene is TRBV27, the J gene TRBJ1-2, with D possibly being TRBD1 (6 bases). This CDR3 contains 15 residues. Germline lookup yields CDR1 MNHEY and CDR2 SMNVEV (reference sequence). Trimming pared 6 bases from V and 8 bases from J, leaving 22 bases between. The CDR3 DNA reads TGTGCCAGCAGGCGGTGGGAAGGGGGACTGCGGGGCTACACCTTC. It yields the protein CASRRWEGGLRGYTF.

This chain uses TRBV23-1 with TRBJ2-5; D gene unclear. TRBV23-1 counts as an open reading frame of uncertain function. The CDR3 runs to 16 residues. V was trimmed by 4 bases and J by 2 bases, leaving 17 bases between them. CDR3 DNA: TGCGCCAGCAGTCCCCCCCCGTTTTTCAGGCAAGAGACCCAGTACTTC. Translation: CASSPPPFFRQETQYF.

On this clonotype: A read error may produce the germline difference seen at one junction end. V usage is TRBV7-9 and J usage is TRBJ1-4, with D unresolved. Germline V CDR1 and CDR2: SEHNR, FQNEAQ (reference sequence). This CDR3 has 13 amino acids. The DNA of the CDR3 is TGTACCAGCAGCTTATCGGAAGATGAAAAACTGTTTTTT. Translated: CTSSLSEDEKLFF. The full variable domain, in which reference TRBV7-9 and TRBJ1-4 provide the parts outside the CDR3, is DTGVSQNPRHKITKRGQNVTFRCDPISEHNRLYWYRQTLGQGPEFLTYFQNEAQLEKSRLLSDRFSAERPKGSFSTLEIQRTEQGDSAMYLCTSSLSEDEKLFFGSGTQLSVL.

The chain is built from TRBV7-9 and TRBJ2-1, with D maybe TRBD2 (7 bases). The CDR3 is 15 residues long. V lost 4 bases, J lost 10 bases, and 20 bases lay in between. Germline CDR1 and CDR2: SEHNR and FQNEAQ (reference sequence). CDR3 in DNA: TGTGCCAGCAGCTCCTGGGGGGGCTCCCTGGAGGAGCAGTTCTTC. Amino acids: CASSSWGGSLEEQFF.

The chain joins TRBV28 to TRBJ1-5; D perhaps matches TRBD1 (5 bases). The CDR3 has 13 amino acids. Deletions cut 7 bases from V and 3 bases from J, with 10 bases between. Germline assignment: CDR1 MDHEN and CDR2 SYDVKM. CDR3 residues: CASKGIFNQPQHF. In DNA, the CDR3 is TGTGCCAGCAAGGGGATTTTCAATCAGCCCCAGCATTTT.

V and J are TRBV18 and TRBJ1-6; no clear D. The V end was cut by 0 bases, the J end by 7 bases, with 4 bases between. The germline CDR1 and CDR2 sequences are KGHSH and LQKENI. The CDR3 sequence is 13 residues long. CDR3 in DNA: TGTGCCAGCTCACCACCTTACAATTCACCCCTCCACTTT. Its protein is CASSPPYNSPLHF.

V usage is TRBV27 and J usage is TRBJ1-5, with 8 positions matching TRBD1. Germline CDR1 is MNHEY and CDR2 is SMNVEV (reference sequence). The junction had 7 bases not matched to a gene; V was cut back by 5 bases and J by 4 bases. CDR3 size: 15 residues. The DNA of the CDR3 is TGTGCCAGCAGTCAAGGACAGGGAGGGAATCAGCCCCAGCATTTT. It translates to CASSQGQGGNQPQHF.

This clonotype showed up many times. The gene calls are TRBV4-1 and TRBJ1-5; 7 nucleotides align to TRBD1. The V segment lost 4 bases and the J segment 3 bases; nucleotides outside the gene matches: 9. CDR1 and CDR2 (germline): MGHRA, YSYEKL. The CDR3 runs 16 residues. CDR3 sequence (DNA): TGCGCCAGCAGCCCAGGGGGGGGGGGATACAATCAGCCCCAGCATTTT. It translates to CASSPGGGGYNQPQHF.

Points on this clonotype: Its ends do not fully match the called genes, so a read error is possible. The chain joins TRBV7-6 to TRBJ2-3; TRBD1 agrees at 8 bases. Per the germline V gene, CDR1 is SGHVS and CDR2 is FNYEAQ. This CDR3 has 15 residues. The DNA of the CDR3 is TGTGCTAGCAGCCGGACAGGGCACTTCACAGATACGCAGTATTTT. It codes for CASSRTGHFTDTQYF.

This clonotype was seen ten or more times. This chain uses TRBV12-3 or TRBV12-4 with TRBJ1-1; D may be TRBD1 (5 bases). The CDR3 consists of 15 residues. V shed 4 bases and J shed 4 bases, with 16 bases lying between them. The CDR3 sequence: CASSSGPSEFTEAFF. The CDR3 nucleotides read TGTGCCAGCAGTTCGGGACCCAGTGAGTTCACTGAAGCTTTCTTT.

The rearrangement links TRBV7-9 to TRBJ2-2; D is uncertain. The CDR3 totals 11 residues. Germline V CDR1 and CDR2: SEHNR, FQNEAQ (reference sequence). Trimming took 6 bases from V and 10 from J, leaving 9 bases between them. The CDR3 protein is CASRRKEELFF. Here the CDR3 DNA reads TGTGCCAGCAGGCGTAAGGAGGAGCTGTTTTTT.